This T cell receptor (beta chain) was sequenced during a study of shared clonotypes between healthy human individuals. Genomic DNA (from each subset) was split evenly across several immunoSEQ plates. Profiled with immunoSEQ multiplex PCR; TCRdb holds only in-frame clones, not every one. The sample has a few hundred thousand clones; approximately 79% are singletons. Genomic DNA of unsorted samples came from roughly 90 million PBMCs. Per the germline V gene, CDR1 is SGHDT and CDR2 is YYEEEE. V shed 4 bases and J 4 bases; nucleotides not matched to a gene: 7. The length of the CDR3 is 14 residues. Sequences were obtained from PBMCs. The chain recombines TRBV5-6 with TRBJ1-2, with 7 positions matching TRBD1. This sequence was found in a woman between 35 and 50 years old in good health. Some clones in this sample may be carry-over from other donors' samples. Here the CDR3 reads CASSHPGGVYGYTF. In nucleotides, the CDR3 is TGTGCCAGCAGCCACCCAGGGGGTGTCTATGGCTACACCTTC.